This T cell receptor beta chain was sequenced during a study of CXCR3-negative and CXCR3-positive naive CD8 T cells. Findings and limits, study-wide: CXCR3-positive naive cells carried more hydrophobic TRB CDR3s than CXCR3-negative naive cells did. Naive subsets showed comparable surface CD5, and TCR interaction strength was also inferred from TRB CDR3 physicochemistry.

CDR1 and CDR2 from the germline V gene are MDHEN and SYDVKM. This CDR3 comprises 13 residues. Sorting yielded triplicates of about 300,000 cells for each CD8+ T cell subset. A remark on this clonotype: The target antigen is unknown.

Through 5' RACE with UMI labels, the TRB cDNA libraries were prepared. TCRdb reanalyzed the 5' RACE reads, giving one entry per CDR3 protein sequence and no DNA. This specimen shows over 100,000 distinct CDR3 sequences; the ten leading clones hold roughly 0.29%. The source material was naive CXCR3- CD8+ T cells from blood. Subset here: CD45RO-CCR7+CD27+CD95- naive CD8+ T cells lacking CXCR3 (TNR3-). This receptor was identified in a human donor in good health. Some clones in this sample may be carry-over from other donors' samples. The chain links TRBV28 to TRBJ2-1. The CDR3 reads CASSLRDLNEQFF.